This passage covers 23 T cell receptor beta chains from one sample sequenced in a study of T cell repertoires in cytomegalovirus infection. One entry per CDR3 protein, called by TCRdb with MiXCR from the reads. The sample contains around 750,000 distinct CDR3 sequences, over 25% of which appear only once. Which antigens these TCRs recognize remains unknown. The sequences come from cultured CD8+ T cells from PBMCs, collected from culture after CMV antigen stimulation. These TCRs come from a human donor in good health (CMV status not recorded). Some clones in this sample may be carry-over from other donors' samples.

This clonotype occurred a few times. This chain links TRBV12-3 or TRBV12-4 with TRBJ1-1; TRBD1 aligns across 9 bases. CDR3 size: 16 residues. Germline trimming cut 8 bases from V and 1 base from J; bases unmatched to any gene: 11. DNA for the CDR3: TGTGCCAGCGGACAGGACAGGGGAAACGGGAACACTGAAGCTTTCTTT. Protein product: CASGQDRGNGNTEAFF.

V gene TRBV12-3 or TRBV12-4 combines with J gene TRBJ2-1; D might be TRBD2 (6 bases). This CDR3 region has 12 residues. V lost 7 bases to trimming and J lost 9 bases, with 13 bases between them. CDR3 residues: CASTSGGGEQFF. CDR3 in DNA: TGTGCCAGCACCTCCGGGGGAGGTGAGCAGTTCTTC.

This clonotype was counted ten times or more. The chain combines TRBV7-6 with TRBJ2-5; TRBD2 agrees at 11 bases. Trimming at V came to 4 bases and at J to 7 bases, leaving 11 bases not matched to a gene. CDR1 and CDR2 from the germline V gene are SGHVS and FNYEAQ. The CDR3 covers 16 residues. The chain's CDR3 is CASSSLAGGLLVTQYF. The CDR3 nucleotides are TGTGCCAGCAGCTCGCTAGCGGGGGGACTTCTGGTGACCCAGTACTTC.

This clonotype was seen at least ten times. The chain joins TRBV7-2 to TRBJ2-7; D gene uncertain. Germline assignment: CDR1 SGHTA and CDR2 FQGNSA. The CDR3 loop spans 13 amino acids. The V end was cut by 5 bases, the J end by 5 bases, with 13 bases between. The CDR3 region is CASSLLITNEQYV. For the CDR3, the DNA is TGTGCCAGCAGCCTATTGATCACCAACGAGCAGTACGTC.

The chain recombines TRBV10-3 with TRBJ1-2, with TRBD1 matching over 9 bases. Germline CDR1 is ENHRY and CDR2 is SYGVKD. With 2 bases clipped from V and 7 bases from J, the junction kept 5 bases outside the gene matches. This CDR3 comprises 14 residues. CDR3 sequence (DNA): TGTGCCATCAGTGAGACAGGGGGCCGGTTTGGCTACACCTTC. It translates to CAISETGGRFGYTF.

In its sample, this clonotype was seen a few times. This rearrangement joins TRBV12-3 or TRBV12-4 to TRBJ1-2; tentative D call: TRBD1 (6 bases). Deletions cut 4 bases from V and 9 bases from J, with 24 bases between. This CDR3 has 16 residues. The CDR3 spells CASSYHPGHDPASYTF. DNA for the CDR3: TGTGCCAGCAGTTATCACCCGGGACACGACCCCGCCAGCTACACCTTC.

The rearrangement links TRBV7-9 to TRBJ1-1; D may be TRBD1 (5 bases). Trimming left V 5 bases short and J 1 base short, with 11 bases between. Germline V CDR1 and CDR2: SEHNR, FQNEAQ (reference sequence). This CDR3 spans 14 amino acids. The CDR3 DNA reads as TGTGCCAGCAGCCCGACAGAAAAGAACACTGAAGCTTTCTTT. It yields the protein CASSPTEKNTEAFF.

This chain connects TRBV4-1 to TRBJ1-4; D gene uncertain. The CDR3 loop spans 13 amino acids. Germline assignment: CDR1 MGHRA and CDR2 YSYEKL. Trimming shortened V by 4 bases and J by 5 bases, and 8 bases separated the two germline ends. The CDR3 spells CASSPRWNEKLFF. The CDR3 coding sequence is TGCGCCAGCAGCCCCCGGTGGAATGAAAAACTGTTTTTT.

The CDR3 nucleotides read TGTGCCAGCAGCCGGGACGAGACCAGCTCCTATAATTCACCCCTCCACTTT. Translation: CASSRDETSSYNSPLHF. The rearrangement uses TRBV11-1 and TRBJ1-6; perhaps TRBD1 as D (5 bases). The CDR3 consists of 17 residues. Trimming took 5 bases from V and 0 from J, leaving 14 bases between them. From germline, CDR1 is SGHAT and CDR2 FQDESV (reference sequence).

The table lists this clonotype with many counts. The chain has TRBV27 and TRBJ1-1; D unclear. Germline-derived CDR1 and CDR2 are MNHEY and SMNVEV (reference sequence). The length of the CDR3 is 13 residues. Deletions cut 0 bases from V and 3 bases from J, with 5 bases between. The CDR3 nucleotides are TGTGCCAGCAGTTTATCGTTGGACACTGAAGCTTTCTTT. The encoded protein is CASSLSLDTEAFF.

The chain links TRBV5-4 to TRBJ1-1, with D possibly TRBD1 on 5 matching bases. V gave up 3 bases and J gave up 0 bases, with 15 bases separating them. The CDR3 runs 16 residues. The V gene's germline CDR1 is SGHNT and CDR2 YYREEE (reference sequence). The CDR3 is CASSSHPTGMNTEAFF. The DNA for the CDR3 is TGTGCCAGCAGCTCCCATCCAACAGGAATGAACACTGAAGCTTTCTTT. The full variable domain, in which reference TRBV5-4 and TRBJ1-1 provide the parts outside the CDR3, is ETGVTQSPTHLIKTRGQQVTLRCSSQSGHNTVSWYQQALGQGPQFIFQYYREEENGRGNFPPRFSGLQFPNYSSELNVNALELDDSALYLCASSSHPTGMNTEAFFGQGTRLTVV.

The chain has TRBV7-9 and TRBJ1-2, with TRBD1 identical over 7 bases. This CDR3 has 14 amino acids. V was pared by 8 bases and J by 5 bases, with 11 bases of the junction left unmatched. The germline gives CDR1 SEHNR, CDR2 FQNEAQ (reference sequence). CDR3 sequence reads: CASSSPGQPYGYTF. CDR3 nucleotides: TGTGCCAGCTCATCCCCGGGACAGCCATATGGCTACACCTTC.

This clonotype was detected a few times. The chain has TRBV6-5 and TRBJ2-5; 10 bases are shared with TRBD2. This CDR3 comprises 17 residues. V lost 2 bases to trimming and J lost 1 base; unmatched junction nucleotides: 7. CDR1 MNHEY and CDR2 SVGAGI come from the germline V gene. The CDR3 sequence is CASSYPSGGRTQETQYF. The CDR3 coding sequence is TGTGCCAGCAGTTACCCTAGCGGGGGCCGAACCCAAGAGACCCAGTACTTC.

The table lists this clonotype with a few counts. The V and J genes are TRBV7-9 and TRBJ2-4, with TRBD2 matching over 14 bases. The CDR3 is made up of 18 amino acids. Per germline, CDR1 SEHNR and CDR2 FQNEAQ (reference sequence). V shed 5 bases and J 5 bases; nucleotides not matched to a gene: 11. The CDR3 spells CASSPSSTSGGAENIQYF. The DNA for the CDR3 is TGTGCCAGCAGCCCCTCTTCGACTAGCGGGGGGGCGGAAAACATTCAGTACTTC.

CDR3 bases: TGTGCCAGCAGTTCTACCAATCGGGATCCTAACTATGGCTACACCTTC. Protein: CASSSTNRDPNYGYTF. The rearrangement links TRBV7-6 to TRBJ1-2, with D hard to call. This CDR3 spans 16 amino acids. V dropped 6 bases and J dropped 0 bases, with 17 bases sitting between them. Per the germline V gene, CDR1 is SGHVS and CDR2 is FNYEAQ.

The table lists this clonotype with a few counts. The CDR3 DNA reads as TGCAGCGCCCCGAGAGAAAGCTCCTACAATGAGCAGTTCTTC. This gives the protein CSAPRESSYNEQFF. The gene calls are TRBV29-1 and TRBJ2-1, with D uncertain. Germline CDR1 SQVTM, CDR2 ANQGSEA. Trimming left V 7 bases short and J 0 bases short, with 13 bases between. CDR3 size: 14 residues.

On this clonotype: A much larger clone differs from this one at a single base, so this may be a read error. This chain links TRBV7-8 with TRBJ2-7, with D unclear. The CDR3 length is 14 residues. Germline CDR1 is SGHVS and CDR2 is FQNEAQ. The DNA for the CDR3 is TGTGCCAGCAGCTACGAAGTTAGCTCCTACGCGCAGTACTTC. This codes for CASSYEVSSYAQYF.

V is TRBV6-2 or TRBV6-3 and J is TRBJ2-1; TRBD2 matches at 8 bases. This CDR3 is 17 amino acids long. V shed 5 bases and J 7 bases; nucleotides not matched to a gene: 16. The germline gives CDR1 MNHEY, CDR2 SVGEGT. In DNA, the CDR3 is TGTGCCAGCAGTGGGCACGGGCGGGGGGCTACTTGGAATGAGCAGTTCTTC. It yields the protein CASSGHGRGATWNEQFF.

This chain joins TRBV5-5 and TRBJ1-4; D possibly corresponds to TRBD1 (5 bases). This CDR3 region has 15 residues. Germline-derived CDR1 and CDR2 are SGHKS and YYEKEE (reference sequence). Trimming stripped 5 bases from V and 7 bases from J, with 18 bases between. This CDR3 is CASSPLGGPGEKLFF. The CDR3, as DNA: TGTGCCAGCAGTCCTCTGGGGGGACCGGGTGAAAAACTGTTTTTT.

This clonotype appeared a few times. The chain employs TRBV10-3 and TRBJ2-3; TRBD2 matches 7 bases. This CDR3 spans 15 amino acids. CDR1 and CDR2 (germline): ENHRY, SYGVKD. Losses at the gene ends were 10 bases for V and 0 bases for J; bases not matched to a gene: 10. The CDR3 here is CATLWGGTSTDTQYF. The DNA of the CDR3 is TGTGCCACCCTGTGGGGGGGAACTAGCACAGATACGCAGTATTTT.

J is TRBJ1-2 and V is TRBV29-1, with unresolved D. Trimming took off 7 bases at V and 4 bases at J, with 16 bases between the two ends. Germline assignment: CDR1 SQVTM and CDR2 ANQGSEA. The CDR3 has 13 residues. In nucleotides, the CDR3 is TGCAGCGCCCTAGACGGGAGTAGCTATGGCTACACCTTC. Its translation: CSALDGSSYGYTF.

This clonotype has more than one count but fewer than ten. The chain carries TRBV12-3 or TRBV12-4 and TRBJ1-5; D remains unclear. This CDR3 comprises 15 residues. Trimming pared 7 bases from V and 0 bases from J, leaving 13 bases between. The CDR3 DNA sequence: TGTGCCAGCACCTCATCGTGGGGTAGCAATCAGCCCCAGCATTTT. Translation: CASTSSWGSNQPQHF.

This chain connects TRBV9 to TRBJ2-2; tentative D call: TRBD2 (5 bases). Germline assignment: CDR1 SGDLS and CDR2 YYNGEE. The V gene lost 1 base and the J gene lost 6 bases, with 25 bases spanning the gap. The CDR3 contains 19 residues. CDR3 in amino acids: CASSVQAEATGGPAGELFF. In DNA, the CDR3 is TGTGCCAGCAGCGTACAAGCGGAAGCCACCGGAGGCCCCGCCGGGGAGCTGTTTTTT.